A selection of T cell receptor beta chains follows, all from one sample in a study of blood T cell repertoires in COVID-19. The table came from immunoSEQ multiplex PCR; TCRdb's copy has only in-frame clones and leaves some out. The sample includes 25,000 to 35,000 clones, more than 85% seen only once; the top ten take about 12%. Sample: peripheral blood. These receptors all come from a human donor in a cohort sampled during active COVID-19. The donor label of this sample is uncertain. CDR3s include the opening cysteine and the closing phenylalanine or tryptophan. Each record gives: D gene, clone size, V gene, J gene, CDR3 protein, CDR3 DNA. A D gene is named only where the DNA matches it firmly. Expanded clones get a size class; other rows say once, few or many, or leave the size out.

-	-	TRBV30	TRBJ2-1	CAWSAPLVLSYNEQFF	TGTGCCTGGAGTGCCCCACTAGTCTTATCCTACAATGAGCAGTTCTTC
-	few	TRBV13	TRBJ1-2	CASSLGQGRYGYTF	TGTGCCAGCAGCTTAGGCCAGGGTCGGTATGGCTACACCTTC
-	-	TRBV20-1	TRBJ1-5	CSASSVSSNQPQHF	TGCAGTGCTAGTTCGGTATCTAGCAATCAGCCCCAGCATTTT
TRBD1	-	TRBV19	TRBJ1-1	CASSSRTGGASMNTEAFF	TGTGCCAGTAGTTCCCGGACAGGGGGCGCATCAATGAACACTGAAGCTTTCTTT
-	-	TRBV6-1	TRBJ2-5	CASSEVGVGETQYF	TGTGCCAGCAGTGAAGTGGGAGTTGGAGAGACCCAGTACTTC
-	-	TRBV6-1	TRBJ1-2	CASSDRLGPDF	TGTGCCAGCAGTGATCGACTCGGTCCCGACTTC
TRBD1	once	TRBV18	TRBJ2-7	CASSSVGTGIYEQYF	TGTGCCAGCTCATCGGTCGGGACAGGGATTTACGAGCAGTACTTC
-	-	TRBV27	TRBJ2-5	CASSLGANQETQYF	TGTGCCAGCAGTTTAGGGGCCAACCAAGAGACCCAGTACTTC
-	-	TRBV7-3	TRBJ2-5	CASSKYRQETQYF	TGTGCCAGCAGCAAATATCGGCAAGAGACCCAGTACTTC
TRBD1	-	TRBV10-2	TRBJ1-1	CASSSEQGAMNTEAFF	TGCGCCAGCAGTTCCGAACAGGGGGCCATGAACACTGAAGCTTTCTTT
TRBD2	-	TRBV5-1	TRBJ2-2	CASSLLLAGDRSGELFF	TGCGCCAGCAGCCTCCTTTTAGCGGGAGATCGATCCGGGGAGCTGTTTTTT
TRBD1	-	TRBV5-6	TRBJ1-4	CASSSGQSNEKLFF	TGTGCCAGCAGCTCGGGACAGTCTAATGAAAAACTGTTTTTT
-	-	TRBV3-1/TRBV3-2	TRBJ1-4	CATSTGHTNEKLFF	TGTGCCACGTCAACGGGACACACTAATGAAAAACTGTTTTTT
-	-	TRBV11-2	TRBJ2-1	CASSLDQRSSYNEQFF	TGTGCCAGCAGCTTAGACCAGCGGAGCTCCTACAATGAGCAGTTCTTC
-	once	TRBV6-6	TRBJ2-5	CASSLFETQYF	TGTGCCAGCAGCCTCTTTGAGACCCAGTACTTC
-	-	TRBV2	TRBJ2-1	CASSGARWSGYNEQFF	TGTGCCAGCAGCGGGGCTCGTTGGAGCGGGTACAATGAGCAGTTCTTC
TRBD1	once	TRBV18	TRBJ2-6	CASSPLVPGQAFSGANVLTF	TGTGCCAGCTCACCTCTAGTACCGGGACAGGCCTTCTCTGGGGCCAACGTCCTGACTTTC
TRBD2	once	TRBV5-1	TRBJ2-1	CASSAGLADYNEQFF	TGCGCCAGCAGCGCGGGACTAGCGGACTACAATGAGCAGTTCTTC
-	-	TRBV12-3/TRBV12-4	TRBJ2-7	CASSFIRDEQYF	TGTGCCAGCAGTTTTATCCGGGACGAGCAGTACTTC
TRBD2	-	TRBV5-1	TRBJ2-1	CASSLLLAGPYNEQFF	TGCGCCAGCAGCTTGCTTCTAGCGGGTCCCTACAATGAGCAGTTCTTC
TRBD2	-	TRBV24-1	TRBJ2-3	CATSDHGLAGGSDTQYF	TGTGCCACCAGTGACCACGGACTAGCGGGAGGGTCAGATACGCAGTATTTT
TRBD2	-	TRBV7-2	TRBJ2-1	CASSLARGTSGSYNEQFF	TGTGCCAGCAGCTTAGCGCGCGGGACTAGCGGGTCCTACAATGAGCAGTTCTTC
TRBD1	-	TRBV7-6	TRBJ1-1	CASSLASGQGYTEAFF	TGTGCCAGCAGCTTAGCATCGGGACAGGGGTACACTGAAGCTTTCTTT
-	-	TRBV19	TRBJ1-1	CASSKTPTGATEAFF	TGTGCCAGTAGTAAAACACCGACAGGAGCCACTGAAGCTTTCTTT
-	-	TRBV4-1	TRBJ2-7	CASTIDRNTPYEQYF	TGCGCCAGCACCATCGACAGGAATACTCCCTACGAGCAGTACTTC